The 25 T cell receptor beta chains below were found in one sample sequenced in a study of glioma-infiltrating T cells after dendritic cell vaccination. As to time point: after dendritic cell vaccination, including at tumor progression/relapse. Clones were read by immunoSEQ multiplex PCR, and TCRdb kept only the in-frame ones, dropping some. The sample records 70,000 to 100,000 clones, around 83% being singletons. The specimen was blood, collected after dendritic cell vaccination. Receptors were obtained from a human donor with glioblastoma.

The chain is built from TRBV2 and TRBJ1-1; a weak D match, TRBD1 (6 bases). Germline V gene sequence: CDR1 SNHLY, CDR2 FYNNEI. Trimming took off 6 bases at V and 1 base at J, with 9 bases between the two ends. This CDR3 has 13 amino acids. The CDR3 here is CASRNRENTEAFF. In nucleotides, the CDR3 is TGTGCCAGCAGAAACAGGGAGAACACTGAAGCTTTCTTT.

The genes are TRBV5-1 and TRBJ2-3; a weak D match, TRBD2 (6 bases). The V gene lost 6 bases and the J gene lost 3 bases, with 11 bases spanning the gap. Germline V lookup: CDR1 SGHRS, CDR2 YFSETQ. The CDR3 sequence is 13 residues long. The CDR3 loop is CASNDGGTDTQYF. CDR3 DNA: TGCGCCAGCAACGACGGGGGTACAGATACGCAGTATTTT.

The chain couples TRBV19 to TRBJ2-3; D gene uncertain. CDR3 length equals 15 residues. Germline V CDR1 and CDR2: LNHDA, SQIVND (reference sequence). The V end lost 5 bases, the J end lost 0 bases, and 12 bases lay between the germline ends. This chain's CDR3 is CASSSRQKSTDTQYF. The CDR3 bases are TGTGCCAGTAGTTCCAGGCAGAAGAGCACAGATACGCAGTATTTT.

The J gene is TRBJ2-5, the V gene TRBV4-1; maybe TRBD2 (7 bases). The germline V and J ends were trimmed by 4 bases and 1 base, with 10 bases remaining between them. Germline CDR1 reads MGHRA; CDR2 reads YSYEKL. The CDR3 covers 14 residues. The DNA of the CDR3 is TGCGCCAGCAGCCTGAGGGGGGGCCAAGAGACCCAGTACTTC. Translated, it gives CASSLRGGQETQYF.

V is TRBV6-5 and J is TRBJ1-2; unclear D gene. Trimming took off 5 bases at V and 1 base at J, with 11 bases between the two ends. CDR1 and CDR2 from the germline V gene are MNHEY and SVGAGI. The CDR3 covers 14 residues. The CDR3 nucleotides read TGTGCCAGCAGTCCCAGTCGGGTTAACTATGGCTACACCTTC. Translation gives CASSPSRVNYGYTF.

The chain employs TRBV27 and TRBJ2-1; 10 bases map to TRBD2. There are 15 residues in the CDR3. Looked up from germline, CDR1 is MNHEY and CDR2 is SMNVEV (reference sequence). V dropped 5 bases and J dropped 6; count of bases not matched to a gene: 7. This CDR3 reads CASSTLAGYVNEQFF. The CDR3 region has the DNA TGTGCCAGCAGTACACTAGCGGGGTATGTCAATGAGCAGTTCTTC.

The chain is built from TRBV19 and TRBJ1-1, with TRBD1 identical over 9 bases. In germline, CDR1 is LNHDA, CDR2 SQIVND (reference sequence). V was pared by 5 bases and J by 8 bases, with 6 bases of the junction left unmatched. The CDR3 consists of 13 residues. The CDR3 loop reads CASSAPGQGEAFF. The CDR3 DNA reads as TGTGCCAGTAGTGCCCCGGGACAGGGAGAAGCTTTCTTT.

The V and J genes are TRBV19 and TRBJ2-7, with a tentative D call TRBD2 (5 bases). The germline gives CDR1 LNHDA, CDR2 SQIVND (reference sequence). CDR3 length: 15 amino acids. Trimming took 3 bases from V and 6 from J, leaving 18 bases between them. CDR3 coding DNA: TGTGCCAGTAGTATGGACGCGAGCGGTCGGGGCGAGCAGTACTTC. Translated: CASSMDASGRGEQYF.

This sequence joins TRBV7-9 and TRBJ1-1; the D gene is possibly TRBD1 (5 bases). CDR1 is SEHNR and CDR2 is FQNEAQ in the germline V gene (reference sequence). Trimming removed 8 bases from V and 1 base from J, with 11 bases in between. There are 13 residues in the CDR3. CDR3 loop: CASSQGPNTEAFF. CDR3 nucleotides: TGTGCCAGCTCTCAGGGCCCGAACACTGAAGCTTTCTTT.

The chain employs TRBV5-1 and TRBJ1-4; D perhaps matches TRBD1 (5 bases). V lost 0 bases to trimming and J lost 5 bases, with 11 bases between them. Germline V gene lookup returns CDR1 SGHRS and CDR2 YFSETQ. This CDR3 has 15 amino acids. The CDR3 sequence: CASSLEGQGNEKLFF. The CDR3 bases are TGCGCCAGCAGCTTGGAGGGTCAGGGCAATGAAAAACTGTTTTTT. The complete variable domain, with remaining parts taken from reference TRBV5-1 and TRBJ1-4, reads KAGVTQTPRYLIKTRGQQVTLSCSPISGHRSVSWYQQTPGQGLQFLFEYFSETQRNKGNFPGRFSGRQFSNSRSEMNVSTLELGDSALYLCASSLEGQGNEKLFFGSGTQLSVL.

V and J are TRBV2 and TRBJ2-1, with TRBD2 matching 13 bases. Germline CDR1 reads SNHLY; CDR2 reads FYNNEI. V shed 6 bases, J shed 7 bases, and the junction held 15 bases outside the gene matches. The CDR3 is made up of 18 amino acids. The CDR3 sequence: CASRITSGGAGGRNEQFF. The CDR3 coding sequence is TGTGCCAGCAGGATCACTAGCGGGGGGGCAGGAGGGAGGAATGAGCAGTTCTTC.

Here the CDR3 DNA reads TGTGCCAGCAGTGGTTGGCCAGGGAAAGGCTACACCTTC. Residues: CASSGWPGKGYTF. The chain carries TRBV2 and TRBJ1-2, with a possible D match to TRBD1 (5 bases). CDR3 length equals 13 residues. Germline V gene data show CDR1 as SNHLY and CDR2 as FYNNEI. V lost 4 bases and J 8 bases, leaving 14 bases between the germline ends.

The gene calls are TRBV9 and TRBJ1-1, with 7 bases matching TRBD1. After removal of 0 bases from V and 1 base from J, the junction contained 3 bases not matched to a gene. The CDR3 has 15 amino acids. Germline loops: CDR1 SGDLS, CDR2 YYNGEE. The CDR3 here is CASSVGGTENTEAFF. The CDR3 nucleotides read TGTGCCAGCAGCGTAGGTGGGACAGAGAACACTGAAGCTTTCTTT. Together with reference TRBV9 and TRBJ1-1, the CDR3 gives the full variable domain: DSGVTQTPKHLITATGQRVTLRCSPRSGDLSVYWYQQSLDQGLQFLIQYYNGEERAKGNILERFSAQQFPDLHSELNLSSLELGDSALYFCASSVGGTENTEAFFGQGTRLTVV.

This sequence joins TRBV4-3 and TRBJ1-6, with 9 bases lining up with TRBD1. Germline CDR1 is LGHNA and CDR2 is YSLEER. The CDR3 totals 16 residues. J was trimmed by 10 bases and V by 1 base; bases with no gene match: 8. The CDR3 bases are TGCGCCAGCAGCCAAGGGACAGGGGCCTCACAGTCACCCCTCCACTTT. Its translation is CASSQGTGASQSPLHF.

The chain couples TRBV6-5 to TRBJ1-2; unclear D gene. V was trimmed by 6 bases and J by 4 bases, leaving 15 bases between them. This CDR3 region has 14 residues. CDR1 and CDR2 (germline): MNHEY, SVGAGI. The CDR3 nucleotides are TGTGCCAGCAGCCCCTCCGGGGAACTCTATGGCTACACCTTC. Encoded protein: CASSPSGELYGYTF.

The chain combines TRBV10-3 with TRBJ1-3; D remains ambiguous. Germline V lookup: CDR1 ENHRY, CDR2 SYGVKD. V was trimmed by 0 bases and J by 9 bases, leaving 9 bases between them. The CDR3 spans 13 residues. CDR3 sequence (DNA): TGTGCCATCAGTGAGTCGTTGGGAGGCACCATATATTTT. Protein product: CAISESLGGTIYF.

The chain employs TRBV5-4 and TRBJ2-3; perhaps TRBD1 as D (5 bases). CDR1 is SGHNT, CDR2 YYREEE, per germline (reference sequence). V was shortened by 2 bases and J by 8 bases, with 18 bases between the two germline ends. CDR3 length: 15 residues. The DNA for the CDR3 is TGTGCCAGCAGCTTCGACCAGGGCACAGATGGTACGCAGTATTTT. This gives the protein CASSFDQGTDGTQYF.

This clone was seen more than once but under ten times. This chain joins TRBV10-3 and TRBJ1-3; TRBD1 is a possible D gene (6 bases). This CDR3 comprises 15 residues. Trimming left V 3 bases short and J 0 bases short, with 9 bases between. Germline loops: CDR1 ENHRY, CDR2 SYGVKD. The CDR3 reads CAISDTTGSGNTIYF. CDR3 bases: TGTGCCATCAGTGATACGACAGGCTCTGGAAACACCATATATTTT.

The chain couples TRBV5-8 to TRBJ2-3; a possible D gene is TRBD1 (6 bases). This CDR3 contains 16 residues. In germline, CDR1 is SGHTS, CDR2 YDEGEE. Trimming pared 2 bases from V and 0 bases from J, leaving 13 bases between. Here the CDR3 reads CASSFSGTSSTDTQYF. The CDR3 DNA follows: TGTGCCAGCAGCTTCTCCGGGACATCTAGCACAGATACGCAGTATTTT.

The J gene is TRBJ2-2, the V gene TRBV29-1; 7 bases are a match to TRBD2. The length of the CDR3 is 14 residues. CDR1 and CDR2 (germline): SQVTM, ANQGSEA. J was trimmed by 6 bases and V by 3 bases; bases with no gene match: 7. CDR3 bases: TGCAGCGTTGACATGGGGGAGGGTCCCGGGGAGCTGTTTTTT. It yields the protein CSVDMGEGPGELFF.

This rearrangement joins TRBV29-1 to TRBJ1-1; D not resolved. Trimming removed 4 bases from V and 10 bases from J, with 13 bases in between. The germline gives CDR1 SQVTM, CDR2 ANQGSEA. The CDR3 loop spans 11 amino acids. The CDR3 nucleotides are TGCAGCGTTGTCGTCTTCGCGGTAGCTTTCTTT. Its protein product is CSVVVFAVAFF.

The CDR3, as DNA: TGTGCCAGCAGCTTGGACAGCGGGGGGGCCTACGAGCAGTACTTC. This encodes CASSLDSGGAYEQYF. The chain recombines TRBV5-4 with TRBJ2-7; TRBD2 aligns across 10 bases. The CDR3 loop spans 15 amino acids. The V gene end was trimmed by 0 bases and the J gene end by 2 bases; junction bases not matched to a gene: 2. Per germline, CDR1 SGHNT and CDR2 YYREEE (reference sequence).

This chain links TRBV30 with TRBJ2-5; the match to TRBD1 covers 8 bases. The J call may be in error: the DNA end matches TRBJ2-7 better. CDR1 is GTSNPN, CDR2 SVGIG, per germline (reference sequence). The CDR3 contains 13 residues. The CDR3 loop is CASRLTGAHEQYF. The CDR3 DNA follows: TGTGCCTCCCGATTGACAGGGGCGCACGAGCAGTACTTC.

The chain has TRBV28 and TRBJ1-5; D is uncertain. V lost 5 bases and J lost 0, with 14 bases in between. The CDR3 runs 16 residues. Germline V gene sequence: CDR1 MDHEN, CDR2 SYDVKM. CDR3 sequence: CASSLPPTYSNQPQHF. The CDR3 DNA is TGTGCCAGCAGTCTCCCCCCGACATATAGCAATCAGCCCCAGCATTTT.

This rearrangement joins TRBV7-8 to TRBJ2-5; D might be TRBD1 (6 bases). TRBJ2-7 explains the end of the DNA better; the J call may be wrong. Germline CDR1 SGHVS, CDR2 FQNEAQ. The CDR3 extends over 15 amino acids. This CDR3 is CASSPRTEASYEQYF. The CDR3 bases are TGTGCCAGCAGCCCCAGGACAGAAGCATCCTACGAGCAGTACTTC.